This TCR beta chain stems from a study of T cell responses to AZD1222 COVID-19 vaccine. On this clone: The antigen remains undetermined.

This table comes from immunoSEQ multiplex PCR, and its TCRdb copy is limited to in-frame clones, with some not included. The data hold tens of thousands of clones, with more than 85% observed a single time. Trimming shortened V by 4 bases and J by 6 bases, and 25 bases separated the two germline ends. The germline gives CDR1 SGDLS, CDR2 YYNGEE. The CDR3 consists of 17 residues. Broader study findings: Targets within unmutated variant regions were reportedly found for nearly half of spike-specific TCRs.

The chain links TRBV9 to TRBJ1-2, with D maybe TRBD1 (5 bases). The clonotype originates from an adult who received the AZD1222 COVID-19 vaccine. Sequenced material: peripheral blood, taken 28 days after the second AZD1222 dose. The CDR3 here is CASSPRPYRSGGNGYTF. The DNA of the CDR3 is TGTGCCAGCAGCCCGCGCCCGTACAGGTCGGGAGGGAATGGCTACACCTTC.